The 26 T cell receptor beta chains below come from one sample, sequenced in a study of identical twins. One entry per CDR3 protein results from TCRdb running MiXCR on the 5' RACE reads. The sample includes hundreds of thousands of distinct CDR3 sequences, roughly an eighth of them seen just once. These records were also assigned to another study, of yellow fever vaccine responses in identical twins.

Sequenced material: PBMCs. These receptor sequences come from a woman younger than 30 in good health.

The sample holds a few counts of this clonotype. V is TRBV7-2 and J is TRBJ2-5; TRBD2 matches 13 bases. Germline assignment: CDR1 SGHTA and CDR2 FQGNSA. The CDR3 contains 15 residues. V gave up 6 bases and J gave up 5 bases; unmatched junction bases: 6. The CDR3 DNA is TGTGCCAGCAGACTAGCGGGGGGGCCTTGGGAGACCCAGTACTTC. Amino acids: CASRLAGGPWETQYF.

This clonotype was recorded a few times. The V gene is TRBV5-1, the J gene TRBJ2-3; 7 nucleotides line up with TRBD1. The germline CDR1 and CDR2 sequences are SGHRS and YFSETQ. This CDR3 comprises 14 residues. Trimming removed 6 bases from V and 5 bases from J; junction bases left unmatched: 9. This CDR3 is CASTPGQPLDTQYF. DNA of the CDR3: TGCGCCAGCACCCCGGGACAGCCATTAGATACGCAGTATTTT.

The sample holds a few counts of this clonotype. The chain combines TRBV6-4 with TRBJ2-1, with D uncertain. The length of the CDR3 is 15 residues. Between the trimmed V and J ends, which lost 0 bases and 6 bases, there was a span of 12 bases. Per germline, CDR1 MRHNA and CDR2 SNTAGT. The CDR3 spells CASSDSWGSFNEQFF. CDR3 nucleotide sequence: TGTGCCAGCAGTGACTCTTGGGGTAGTTTCAATGAGCAGTTCTTC.

This chain connects TRBV11-2 to TRBJ2-7; D call uncertain. CDR1 and CDR2 from the germline V gene are SGHAT and FQNNGV. V lost 0 bases, J lost 2 bases, and 20 bases lay in between. CDR3 length: 18 amino acids. This CDR3 is CASSLDRLVQVPPYEQYF. The CDR3 bases are TGTGCCAGCAGCTTAGATAGGTTGGTGCAGGTTCCTCCCTACGAGCAGTACTTC.

In this sample, this clonotype turned up a few times. The chain is built from TRBV20-1 and TRBJ1-5, with TRBD1 as a possible D gene (5 bases). V was trimmed by 0 bases and J by 4 bases, leaving 13 bases between them. Germline assignment: CDR1 DFQATT and CDR2 SNEGSKA (reference sequence). The CDR3 spans 15 residues. The CDR3 DNA reads TGCAGTGCTAGAGATCCTCAGGGTCTAAATCAGCCCCAGCATTTT. Amino acid sequence: CSARDPQGLNQPQHF.

V usage is TRBV7-6 and J usage is TRBJ2-3; tentative D call: TRBD2 (5 bases). CDR1 and CDR2 (germline): SGHVS, FNYEAQ. With 3 bases removed from V and 2 bases from J, the gap between germline ends came to 21 bases. The CDR3 covers 18 residues. The CDR3 protein is CASSFHADSPLLTDTQYF. As DNA, the CDR3 is TGTGCCAGCAGCTTCCACGCGGACTCCCCTCTCCTCACAGATACGCAGTATTTT. Full variable domain (missing parts from reference TRBV7-6 and TRBJ2-3): GAGVSQSPRYKVTKRGQDVALRCDPISGHVSLYWYRQALGQGPEFLTYFNYEAQQDKSGLPNDRFSAERPEGSISTLTIQRTEQRDSAMYRCASSFHADSPLLTDTQYFGPGTRLTVL.

This clonotype has more than one count but fewer than ten. The chain is built from TRBV7-2 and TRBJ1-2; D gene uncertain. The CDR3 is 10 residues long. The germline V and J ends were trimmed by 7 bases and 8 bases, with 8 bases remaining between them. Per germline, CDR1 SGHTA and CDR2 FQGNSA. As DNA, the CDR3 is TGTGCCAGCATACAGAAAGGCTACACCTTC. This gives the protein CASIQKGYTF.

Points on this clonotype: Likely a read error: the CDR3 ends without its conserved phenylalanine or tryptophan. The CDR3 is CASSSFGLDSGRGSRGYTT. Written as DNA, the CDR3 is TGTGCCAGCAGTTCTTTTGGATTGGACAGCGGGCGCGGATCTCGGGGCTACACCACC. This chain uses TRBV27 with TRBJ1-2, with D possibly TRBD1 on 6 matching bases. The V and J ends lost 4 bases and 8 bases respectively, with 32 bases between them. The CDR3 sequence is 19 residues long. Germline loops: CDR1 MNHEY, CDR2 SMNVEV (reference sequence).

The gene calls are TRBV20-1 and TRBJ1-4; D is unresolved. The CDR3 covers 13 residues. CDR1 is DFQATT, CDR2 SNEGSKA, per germline (reference sequence). V lost 3 bases to trimming and J lost 6 bases, with 11 bases between them. The CDR3, as DNA: TGCAGTGCTAGTCCGACATCCGATGAAAAACTGTTTTTT. This gives the protein CSASPTSDEKLFF.

This clonotype came up a few times. The V call is TRBV20-1, the J call TRBJ2-5; D ambiguous. Germline V gene data show CDR1 as DFQATT and CDR2 as SNEGSKA (reference sequence). The germline V and J ends were trimmed by 6 bases and 1 base, with 6 bases remaining between them. The CDR3 loop spans 11 amino acids. The CDR3 loop is CSAQIQETQYF. DNA for the CDR3: TGCAGTGCACAGATCCAAGAGACCCAGTACTTC.

The CDR3 DNA reads TGTGCCAGCAGCCAGTCTGGGTGGGACAGCAAGAACACCGGGGAGCTGTTTTTT. It is translated as CASSQSGWDSKNTGELFF. The chain carries TRBV3-1 and TRBJ2-2, with 7 bases fitting TRBD1. V was clipped by 3 bases and J by 1 base; unmatched bases: 11. CDR3 length: 18 residues. The germline gives CDR1 LGHDT, CDR2 YNNKEL (reference sequence).

In its sample, this clonotype was seen a few times. This chain links TRBV5-1 with TRBJ2-3; D uncertain. The V gene's germline CDR1 is SGHRS and CDR2 YFSETQ. This CDR3 spans 17 amino acids. Trimming removed 0 bases at V and 0 bases at J, with 14 bases between. CDR3 loop: CASSLGVSEPSTDTQYF. The CDR3 coding sequence is TGCGCCAGCAGCTTGGGGGTTTCGGAGCCTAGCACAGATACGCAGTATTTT.

This clonotype was observed a few times. V gene TRBV10-2 combines with J gene TRBJ2-3; 13 positions agree with TRBD2. The CDR3 extends over 16 amino acids. Per the germline V gene, CDR1 is WSHSY and CDR2 is SAAADI. V was pared by 3 bases and J by 4 bases, with 4 bases of the junction left unmatched. CDR3 DNA sequence: TGCGCCAGCAGTGATTGGACTAGCGGGAGCTCAGATACGCAGTATTTT. It specifies CASSDWTSGSSDTQYF.

This clonotype was recorded a few times. The chain joins TRBV12-3 or TRBV12-4 to TRBJ2-7; weak D call: TRBD1 (6 bases). The CDR3 runs 14 residues. The V end lost 3 bases, the J end lost 5 bases, and 14 bases lay between the germline ends. CDR3 in DNA: TGTGCCAGCAGTTTTCGGCAGGGGACGGACGAGCAGTACTTC. It codes for CASSFRQGTDEQYF.

This clonotype has a handful of counts. The rearrangement uses TRBV5-5 and TRBJ2-2, with a weak D call TRBD2 (6 bases). CDR3 size: 16 residues. Germline CDR1 reads SGHKS; CDR2 reads YYEKEE (reference sequence). V was trimmed by 3 bases and J by 3 bases, leaving 15 bases between them. CDR3 amino acids: CASSSLGGWDTGELFF. The CDR3 DNA reads TGTGCCAGCAGCTCCCTCGGGGGTTGGGACACCGGGGAGCTGTTTTTT.

This clonotype was seen only a few times. The chain couples TRBV10-2 to TRBJ2-1, with 13 bases matching TRBD2. The germline CDR1 and CDR2 sequences are WSHSY and SAAADI. Trimming removed 6 bases from V and 7 bases from J; junction bases left unmatched: 6. The CDR3 sequence is 15 residues long. CDR3 loop: CASRLAGGGRNEQFF. CDR3 DNA sequence: TGCGCCAGCAGACTAGCGGGGGGGGGGAGGAATGAGCAGTTCTTC.

This clonotype turned up a few times. The CDR3 bases are TGTGCCAGCAGTGAACCCCCCGTAAGGGACGAGCAGTACTTC. This sequence encodes CASSEPPVRDEQYF. V gene TRBV25-1 combines with J gene TRBJ2-7, with D hard to call. V was clipped by 2 bases and J by 5 bases, with 13 bases between them. CDR3 length: 14 residues. Germline-derived CDR1 and CDR2 are MGHDK and SYGVNS.

The rearrangement links TRBV28 to TRBJ2-1; 8 nucleotides agree with TRBD1. Germline CDR1 MDHEN, CDR2 SYDVKM. V was pared by 7 bases and J by 6 bases, with 2 bases of the junction left unmatched. The CDR3 covers 12 residues. CDR3 amino acids: CASTTGGNEQFF. For the CDR3, the DNA is TGTGCCAGCACAACAGGGGGCAATGAGCAGTTCTTC.

V is TRBV7-9 and J is TRBJ2-5, with 7 nucleotides matching TRBD2. The CDR3 is 15 residues long. Germline lookup yields CDR1 SEHNR and CDR2 FQNEAQ (reference sequence). The V gene end was trimmed by 5 bases and the J gene end by 2 bases; junction bases not matched to a gene: 8. The CDR3 DNA follows: TGTGCCAGCAGCCGACCTAGCGGAGATCAAGAGACCCAGTACTTC. Amino acid sequence: CASSRPSGDQETQYF.

The chain recombines TRBV9 with TRBJ2-1, with D unresolved. CDR3 size: 12 residues. V shed 3 bases and J shed 9 bases, with 10 bases lying between them. In germline, CDR1 is SGDLS, CDR2 YYNGEE. The CDR3 DNA sequence: TGTGCCAGCAGCGGCGGTGAAGGTGAGCAGTTCTTC. Protein product: CASSGGEGEQFF.

The sample holds many counts of this clonotype. The chain carries TRBV3-1 and TRBJ2-7; 8 bases are shared with TRBD1. Unmatched junction bases numbered 1, after V lost 1 base and J lost 2 bases. CDR3 length: 14 residues. CDR1 and CDR2 (germline): LGHDT, YNNKEL (reference sequence). The CDR3 protein is CASSQGQGPYEQYF. The CDR3 DNA reads TGTGCCAGCAGCCAAGGACAGGGGCCCTACGAGCAGTACTTC.

The chain combines TRBV27 with TRBJ2-2; TRBD2 agrees at 7 bases. The CDR3 runs to 14 residues. V lost 6 bases, J lost 3 bases, and 4 bases stayed unmatched. Germline CDR1 reads MNHEY; CDR2 reads SMNVEV (reference sequence). The CDR3 is CASRSGGYTGELFF. CDR3 in DNA: TGTGCCAGCAGGTCCGGGGGGTACACCGGGGAGCTGTTTTTT.

The V gene is TRBV15, the J gene TRBJ1-2; D ambiguous. The CDR3 spans 16 residues. Germline V CDR1 and CDR2: LNHNV, YYDKDF (reference sequence). Between the trimmed V and J ends, which lost 5 bases and 6 bases, there was a span of 22 bases. The CDR3 loop reads CATSQSGDIGANGYTF. The CDR3 DNA reads as TGTGCCACCAGCCAGAGTGGCGACATCGGCGCAAATGGCTACACCTTC. The entire variable domain, with the rest obtained from reference TRBV15 and TRBJ1-2, is as follows: DAMVIQNPRYQVTQFGKPVTLSCSQTLNHNVMYWYQQKSSQAPKLLFHYYDKDFNNEADTPDNFQSRRPNTSFCFLDIRSPGLGDTAMYLCATSQSGDIGANGYTFGSGTRLTVV.

The chain is built from TRBV6-1 and TRBJ2-3, with 10 positions matching TRBD2. From germline, CDR1 is MNHNS and CDR2 SASEGT. Trimming at V came to 7 bases and at J to 2 bases, leaving 3 bases not matched to a gene. CDR3 length: 14 residues. The CDR3 nucleotides read TGTGCCAGCATAGCGGGGGGAAACACAGATACGCAGTATTTT. Its translation: CASIAGGNTDTQYF.

The rearrangement uses TRBV11-2 and TRBJ2-4, with a weak D call TRBD1 (5 bases). Germline V lookup: CDR1 SGHAT, CDR2 FQNNGV. This CDR3 is built from 12 residues. V lost 5 bases, J lost 7 bases, and 9 bases lay in between. The CDR3 is CASSPPGNIQYF. CDR3 DNA: TGTGCCAGCAGCCCCCCAGGGAACATTCAGTACTTC.

V gene TRBV3-1 combines with J gene TRBJ2-1, with 9 bases lining up with TRBD2. Unmatched junction bases numbered 16, after V lost 1 base and J lost 3 bases. CDR1 and CDR2 from the germline V gene are LGHDT and YNNKEL (reference sequence). This CDR3 spans 20 amino acids. DNA of the CDR3: TGTGCCAGCAGCCAAGCTGGGGTGCGGAGACTAGCGGAGTTCTACAATGAGCAGTTCTTC. Encoded protein: CASSQAGVRRLAEFYNEQFF.